This TCR beta chain comes out of a study of T cells in Graves' hyperthyroidism and ophthalmopathy. It was at first hyperthyroidism diagnosis, before any ophthalmopathy symptoms, that the blood sample was taken. Source material for PBMCs was more than 7.5 ml fresh peripheral blood. TCR beta CDR3 regions were amplified from RNA transcripts. HTBI primers were the set used in a first-round RT-PCR of the TCR CDR3. TCRdb passed the multiplex PCR reads through MiXCR, listing each CDR3 protein once. The sample lists 110,000 to 150,000 distinct CDR3 sequences; over 20% were seen once. CDR1 is ENHRY, CDR2 SYGVKD, per germline. This CDR3 spans 13 amino acids. Trimming took 3 bases from V and 2 from J, leaving 7 bases between them.

The sequence was obtained from a woman between 50 and 59 years old with Graves' hyperthyroidism that later progressed to Graves' ophthalmopathy. The V gene is TRBV10-3, the J gene TRBJ1-2, with unresolved D. The sequenced material came from blood. CDR3 sequence: CAISDAENYGYTF. CDR3 DNA sequence: TGTGCCATCAGTGATGCAGAAAACTATGGCTACACCTTC.